The 28 T cell receptor beta chains below come from one sample, sequenced in a study of CD8+ T cells in alopecia areata. RNA was isolated and reverse transcribed to cDNA, the sequencing template. Some clones are missing from TCRdb's copy, which holds only in-frame ones; the method was immunoSEQ multiplex PCR. This table has about 120,000 clones, 35% to 45% appearing once. The sequenced material came from CD4+ T cells sorted from blood. The receptors were gathered from a human donor with alopecia areata.

The V gene is TRBV29-1, the J gene TRBJ1-2; D is undetermined. The CDR3 has 12 amino acids. Trimming removed 6 bases from V and 4 bases from J, with 12 bases in between. Germline values: CDR1 SQVTM, CDR2 ANQGSEA. CDR3 protein: CSVDDISYGYTF. CDR3 in DNA: TGCAGCGTGGACGACATTTCCTATGGCTACACCTTC. Combining the CDR3 with reference TRBV29-1 and TRBJ1-2 gives the whole variable domain SAVISQKPSRDICQRGTSLTIQCQVDSQVTMMFWYRQQPGQSLTLIATANQGSEATYESGFVIDKFPISRPNLTFSTLTVSNMSPEDSSIYLCSVDDISYGYTFGSGTRLTVV.

The chain employs TRBV2 and TRBJ2-5; D is perhaps TRBD1 (5 bases). CDR1 SNHLY and CDR2 FYNNEI come from the germline V gene. The CDR3 sequence is 19 residues long. Trimming took off 5 bases at V and 5 bases at J, with 30 bases between the two ends. CDR3: CASSNGYRILLGPLETQYF. As DNA, the CDR3 is TGTGCCAGCAGTAACGGATACAGGATACTGCTGGGCCCTCTGGAGACCCAGTACTTC.

The chain carries TRBV29-1 and TRBJ1-1; the D gene is possibly TRBD1 (5 bases). CDR1 is SQVTM and CDR2 is ANQGSEA in the germline V gene. Trimming took 6 bases from V and 2 from J, leaving 16 bases between them. CDR3 length equals 14 residues. CDR3 DNA sequence: TGCAGCGTACGGGGCAGGGCTACCAACACTGAAGCTTTCTTT. Amino acid sequence: CSVRGRATNTEAFF.

The chain joins TRBV29-1 to TRBJ2-7, with 11 bases fitting TRBD2. V shed 4 bases, J shed 2 bases, and the junction held 10 bases outside the gene matches. The CDR3 totals 16 residues. Germline CDR1 and CDR2: SQVTM and ANQGSEA. The CDR3 nucleotides are TGCAGCGTTGGCCTTTCCACTAGCGGGAGAGCCTACGAGCAGTACTTC. It specifies CSVGLSTSGRAYEQYF.

This chain joins TRBV29-1 and TRBJ2-2, with 10 bases matching TRBD2. Looked up from germline, CDR1 is SQVTM and CDR2 is ANQGSEA. This CDR3 has 15 residues. V lost 6 bases, J lost 7 bases, and 11 bases stayed unmatched. DNA of the CDR3: TGCAGCGTGATAAGGCTAGCGGGAGTGGGCGGGGAGCTGTTTTTT. The encoded protein is CSVIRLAGVGGELFF.

The J gene is TRBJ2-2, the V gene TRBV6-5; 11 bases agree with TRBD2. Germline lookup yields CDR1 MNHEY and CDR2 SVGAGI. CDR3 length: 16 residues. Unmatched junction bases numbered 3, after V lost 2 bases and J lost 4 bases. The CDR3 sequence: CASSYEGTSGTGELFF. The CDR3 bases are TGTGCCAGCAGTTACGAAGGGACTAGCGGCACCGGGGAGCTGTTTTTT.

The chain links TRBV9 to TRBJ1-3; D remains unclear. V dropped 3 bases and J dropped 0 bases, with 13 bases sitting between them. Germline V gene data show CDR1 as SGDLS and CDR2 as YYNGEE. The CDR3 spans 16 residues. In DNA form, the CDR3 reads TGTGCCAGCAGCGGTCGGGAGTTCCTCTCTGGAAACACCATATATTTT. This gives the protein CASSGREFLSGNTIYF.

V and J are TRBV18 and TRBJ2-3; 9 bases match TRBD1. The CDR3 loop spans 17 amino acids. Per the germline V gene, CDR1 is KGHSH and CDR2 is LQKENI. V trimming: 2 bases; J trimming: 3 bases; junction bases outside the gene matches: 9. The CDR3 bases are TGTGCCAGCTCACCAGGATTGTACAGGGGGCAAACAGATACGCAGTATTTT. Protein: CASSPGLYRGQTDTQYF. Full variable domain (remainder filled in from reference TRBV18 and TRBJ2-3): NAGVMQNPRHLVRRRGQEARLRCSPMKGHSHVYWYRQLPEEGLKFMVYLQKENIIDESGMPKERFSAEFPKEGPSILRIQQVVRGDSAAYFCASSPGLYRGQTDTQYFGPGTRLTVL.

The chain combines TRBV4-3 with TRBJ1-5, with D uncertain. This CDR3 spans 16 amino acids. Trimming pared 0 bases from V and 1 base from J, leaving 10 bases between. Germline V gene sequence: CDR1 LGHNA, CDR2 YSLEER. CDR3 amino acids: CASSQDRGSSNQPQHF. CDR3 nucleotides: TGCGCCAGCAGCCAAGATCGGGGATCGAGCAATCAGCCCCAGCATTTT.

This clone was seen a few times. V and J are TRBV11-2 and TRBJ1-1, with TRBD1 as a possible D gene (6 bases). The V gene lost 3 bases and the J gene lost 0 bases, with 17 bases spanning the gap. Germline V gene lookup returns CDR1 SGHAT and CDR2 FQNNGV. The CDR3 sequence is 17 residues long. The CDR3 sequence is CASSFEVMGGLNTEAFF. The DNA of the CDR3 is TGTGCCAGCAGCTTTGAAGTAATGGGGGGGCTGAACACTGAAGCTTTCTTT.

This chain joins TRBV23-1 and TRBJ2-7; no reliable D call. TRBV23-1 carries the ORF label, with uncertain function. The CDR3 consists of 12 residues. Deletions cut 4 bases from V and 6 bases from J, with 10 bases between. The CDR3 DNA follows: TGCGCCAGCAGTCTAGAATCTCTCGAGCAGTACTTC. This translates into CASSLESLEQYF.

This clone occurred a few times. At the DNA level, this CDR3 is encoded by other sequences in the same sample as well. This rearrangement joins TRBV29-1 to TRBJ1-2; D ambiguous. CDR3 length: 11 residues. V lost 4 bases and J 3 bases, leaving 6 bases between the germline ends. Germline V gives CDR1 SQVTM, CDR2 ANQGSEA. The DNA of the CDR3 is TGCAGCGTTGGGGGTGACTATGGCTACACCTTC. Its protein product is CSVGGDYGYTF.

This clone occurred a few times. V gene TRBV5-4 combines with J gene TRBJ2-7, with D hard to call. Looked up from germline, CDR1 is SGHNT and CDR2 is YYREEE (reference sequence). The CDR3 is made up of 16 amino acids. Between the trimmed V and J ends, which lost 0 bases and 3 bases, there was a span of 16 bases. In DNA, the CDR3 is TGTGCCAGCAGCTTGGCCCCCTCGGGCAGTGACTACGAGCAGTACTTC. This codes for CASSLAPSGSDYEQYF.

This clone has just a few counts. The chain links TRBV2 to TRBJ1-5, with 11 nucleotides matching TRBD1. Germline V gene sequence: CDR1 SNHLY, CDR2 FYNNEI. The junction had 6 bases not matched to a gene; V was cut back by 8 bases and J by 3 bases. The CDR3 contains 15 residues. The CDR3 loop is CASGPGQGVNQPQHF. In DNA, the CDR3 is TGTGCCAGCGGCCCGGGACAGGGGGTCAATCAGCCCCAGCATTTT.

For the CDR3, the DNA is TGCAGCGTACCCTATAGCGGGACCGACGAGCAGTACTTC. It yields the protein CSVPYSGTDEQYF. The chain uses TRBV29-1 and TRBJ2-7, with 8 bases that match TRBD2. V shed 6 bases, J shed 5 bases, and the junction held 9 bases outside the gene matches. Germline CDR1 and CDR2: SQVTM and ANQGSEA. The CDR3 is 13 amino acids.

The genes are TRBV7-8 and TRBJ2-3; D ambiguous. The CDR3 covers 11 residues. From germline, CDR1 is SGHVS and CDR2 FQNEAQ. Trimming stripped 5 bases from V and 5 bases from J, with 5 bases between. The CDR3 DNA is TGTGCCAGCAGCCCACAAGATACGCAGTATTTT. The encoded protein is CASSPQDTQYF.

This clone was counted a few times. The V and J genes are TRBV29-1 and TRBJ2-3; D is unclear. Trimming took 4 bases from V and 0 from J, leaving 8 bases between them. Germline values: CDR1 SQVTM, CDR2 ANQGSEA. The CDR3 has 13 residues. CDR3 protein: CSVAGESTDTQYF. CDR3 in DNA: TGCAGCGTTGCTGGCGAAAGCACAGATACGCAGTATTTT.

This clone was seen at least ten times. J is TRBJ2-5 and V is TRBV18; 8 bases map to TRBD2. The CDR3 contains 14 residues. Germline loops: CDR1 KGHSH, CDR2 LQKENI. V was pared by 3 bases and J by 6 bases, with 6 bases of the junction left unmatched. The CDR3 DNA sequence: TGTGCCAGCTCACCGGAGGCGGGGGGCCAGACCCAGTACTTC. Translated, it gives CASSPEAGGQTQYF.

The chain has TRBV20-1 and TRBJ2-1; no clear D. CDR1 is DFQATT, CDR2 SNEGSKA, per germline (reference sequence). V lost 3 bases, J lost 8 bases, and 5 bases lay in between. The CDR3 sequence is 10 residues long. CDR3 nucleotide sequence: TGCAGTGCTAGTTGGGATGAGCAGTTCTTC. Its translation: CSASWDEQFF.

The chain couples TRBV2 to TRBJ2-1; D is unclear. V lost 5 bases and J lost 6, with 5 bases in between. CDR3 length equals 11 residues. Germline CDR1 is SNHLY and CDR2 is FYNNEI. The DNA of the CDR3 is TGTGCCAGCAGTCTGCGCAATGAGCAGTTCTTC. Protein: CASSLRNEQFF.

The chain is built from TRBV7-3 and TRBJ1-1; no firm D call. This CDR3 comprises 13 residues. Trimming removed 6 bases at V and 2 bases at J, with 10 bases between. The V gene's germline CDR1 is SGHTA and CDR2 FQGTGA. The CDR3 sequence: CASRWGYNTEAFF. The CDR3 DNA is TGTGCCAGCAGGTGGGGATACAACACTGAAGCTTTCTTT.

The chain employs TRBV20-1 and TRBJ1-1; D call uncertain. Trimming shortened V by 2 bases and J by 11 bases, and 12 bases separated the two germline ends. CDR3 length equals 11 residues. Germline CDR1 DFQATT, CDR2 SNEGSKA (reference sequence). In DNA, the CDR3 is TGCAGTGCTAGATCGCCAGCGGGGGCTTTCTTT. It codes for CSARSPAGAFF.

The rearrangement links TRBV29-1 to TRBJ1-2, with TRBD1 matching 7 bases. Germline CDR1 is SQVTM and CDR2 is ANQGSEA. The CDR3 is 13 residues long. The J segment lost 6 bases and the V segment lost 5 bases, leaving 9 bases of the junction unmatched. This CDR3 is CSVPQQGFNGYTF. The CDR3 DNA sequence: TGCAGCGTTCCACAACAGGGGTTTAATGGCTACACCTTC.

The chain has TRBV29-1 and TRBJ2-5; D is possibly TRBD2 (6 bases). Germline V CDR1 and CDR2: SQVTM, ANQGSEA. V lost 3 bases, J lost 4 bases, and 21 bases lay in between. This CDR3 contains 16 residues. The CDR3 coding sequence is TGCAGCGTTGACGGCCGGACCAGCGGGCGGGGAGAGACCCAGTACTTC. It is translated as CSVDGRTSGRGETQYF.

This clone was observed once. The rearrangement uses TRBV27 and TRBJ1-2, with D possibly being TRBD1 (6 bases). Trimming removed 4 bases at V and 4 bases at J, with 10 bases between. Germline assignment: CDR1 MNHEY and CDR2 SMNVEV (reference sequence). The CDR3 runs 13 residues. The CDR3 DNA reads as TGTGCCAGCAGTTCCCCGGACAGCTATGGCTACACCTTC. Translated: CASSSPDSYGYTF.

The V and J genes are TRBV9 and TRBJ2-1; D not certain. The V and J ends lost 0 bases and 2 bases respectively, with 6 bases between them. The CDR3 loop spans 14 amino acids. The germline V gene has CDR1 SGDLS and CDR2 YYNGEE. CDR3: CASSVAGTYNEQFF. CDR3 nucleotides: TGTGCCAGCAGCGTAGCTGGCACCTACAATGAGCAGTTCTTC.

Only a few counts were recorded for this clone. The chain has TRBV11-1 and TRBJ2-2; no definite D call. Trimming removed 5 bases at V and 6 bases at J, with 16 bases between. Germline-derived CDR1 and CDR2 are SGHAT and FQDESV (reference sequence). This CDR3 comprises 15 residues. CDR3 DNA sequence: TGTGCCAGCAGCACGGACCCTCAGCGCGCCGGGGAGCTGTTTTTT. Amino acid sequence: CASSTDPQRAGELFF.

This chain connects TRBV29-1 to TRBJ2-3; no definite D call. The CDR3 spans 10 residues. Trimming pared 4 bases from V and 5 bases from J, leaving 4 bases between. Germline V gene lookup returns CDR1 SQVTM and CDR2 ANQGSEA. The CDR3 DNA follows: TGCAGCGTTGGGGGAGATACGCAGTATTTT. Translating it yields CSVGGDTQYF.